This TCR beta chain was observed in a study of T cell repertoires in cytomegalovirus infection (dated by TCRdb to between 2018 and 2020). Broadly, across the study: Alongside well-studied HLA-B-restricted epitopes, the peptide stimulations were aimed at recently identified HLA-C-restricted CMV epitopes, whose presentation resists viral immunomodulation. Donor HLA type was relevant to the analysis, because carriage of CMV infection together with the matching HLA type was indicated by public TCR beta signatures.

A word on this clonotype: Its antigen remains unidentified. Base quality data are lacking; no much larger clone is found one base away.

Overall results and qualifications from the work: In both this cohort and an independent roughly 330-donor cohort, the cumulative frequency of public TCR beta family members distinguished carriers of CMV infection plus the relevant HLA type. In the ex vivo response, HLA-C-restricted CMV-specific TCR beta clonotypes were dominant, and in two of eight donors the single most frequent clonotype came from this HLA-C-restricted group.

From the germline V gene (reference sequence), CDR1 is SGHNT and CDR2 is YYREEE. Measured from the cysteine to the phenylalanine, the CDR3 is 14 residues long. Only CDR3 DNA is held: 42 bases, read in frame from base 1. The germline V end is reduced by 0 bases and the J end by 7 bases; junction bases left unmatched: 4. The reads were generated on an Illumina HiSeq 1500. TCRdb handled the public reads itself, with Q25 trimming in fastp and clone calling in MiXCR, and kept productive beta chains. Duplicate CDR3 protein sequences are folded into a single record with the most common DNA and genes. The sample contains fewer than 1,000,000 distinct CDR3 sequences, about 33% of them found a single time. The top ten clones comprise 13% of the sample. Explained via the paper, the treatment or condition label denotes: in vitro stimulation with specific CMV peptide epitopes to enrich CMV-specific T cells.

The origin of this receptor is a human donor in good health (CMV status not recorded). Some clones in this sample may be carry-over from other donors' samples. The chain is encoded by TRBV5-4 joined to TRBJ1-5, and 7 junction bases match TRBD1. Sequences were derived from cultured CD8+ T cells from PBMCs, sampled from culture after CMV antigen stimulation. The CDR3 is CASSLGTGEQPQHF. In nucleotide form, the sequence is TGTGCCAGCAGCTTGGGGACAGGAGAACAGCCCCAGCATTTT.